Each of the 30 T cell receptor beta chains below was sequenced from the same sample in a study of control samples from healthy donors and cancer patients. Libraries were prepared by immunoSEQ multiplex PCR; TCRdb keeps only in-frame clonotypes and omits some of them. Of about 49,000 clones listed, about 86% are singletons. The sequencing sample was made of PBMCs. These TCRs come from a woman between 45 and 60 years old with lung cancer.

This clone was observed a handful of times. The chain carries TRBV6-5 and TRBJ2-7, with 9 bases aligning to TRBD1. The CDR3 runs 15 residues. CDR1 MNHEY and CDR2 SVGAGI come from the germline V gene. J gave up 2 bases and V 3 bases, and 5 bases lay outside the gene matches. The CDR3 nucleotides are TGTGCCAGCAGTTATGTTGGGACAGGGACCTACGAGCAGTACTTC. As protein: CASSYVGTGTYEQYF.

The gene calls are TRBV11-2 and TRBJ1-1, with D perhaps matching TRBD1 (5 bases). Looked up from germline, CDR1 is SGHAT and CDR2 is FQNNGV. The CDR3 runs 14 residues. V dropped 5 bases and J dropped 2 bases, with 12 bases sitting between them. CDR3 bases: TGTGCCAGCAGCCATCCGGGACTTAACACTGAAGCTTTCTTT. Amino acids: CASSHPGLNTEAFF.

The chain employs TRBV30 and TRBJ2-7, with D possibly being TRBD1 or TRBD2 (6 bases each). The V and J ends lost 5 bases and 12 bases respectively, with 20 bases between them. The CDR3 is 12 residues long. Germline V gene data show CDR1 as GTSNPN and CDR2 as SVGIG (reference sequence). The CDR3 region is CAWQRSGADWYF. The DNA of the CDR3 is TGTGCCTGGCAAAGATCGGGGGCGGATTGGTACTTC.

CDR3 in amino acids: CASSRGPPPDTQYF. CDR3 nucleotides: TGTGCCAGCAGTCGGGGGCCTCCACCAGATACGCAGTATTTT. The chain recombines TRBV7-3 with TRBJ2-3; D may correspond to TRBD1 or TRBD2 (6 bases each). V lost 6 bases and J lost 4, with 14 bases in between. CDR1 is SGHTA and CDR2 is FQGTGA in the germline V gene. This CDR3 is built from 14 residues.

The chain has TRBV28 and TRBJ1-2; TRBD1 is a possible D gene (6 bases). CDR1 is MDHEN and CDR2 is SYDVKM in the germline V gene. The CDR3 covers 14 residues. V was cut by 6 bases and J by 6 bases, with 17 bases left in between. CDR3 DNA: TGTGCCAGCAGCCGAGGGGGGATTGAAAATGGCTACACCTTC. Its protein product is CASSRGGIENGYTF.

This chain links TRBV9 with TRBJ1-5; a weak D match, TRBD1 (6 bases). This CDR3 region has 14 residues. Germline V CDR1 and CDR2: SGDLS, YYNGEE. The V gene lost 0 bases and the J gene lost 10 bases, with 14 bases spanning the gap. As DNA, the CDR3 is TGTGCCAGCAGCGTAGATCAGGGGATCGTTCCCCAGCATTTT. Amino acids: CASSVDQGIVPQHF.

The chain has TRBV15 and TRBJ1-2; D perhaps matches TRBD1 (6 bases). The CDR3 runs 16 residues. V shed 0 bases and J shed 6 bases, with 17 bases lying between them. Germline lookup yields CDR1 LNHNV and CDR2 YYDKDF (reference sequence). CDR3 in DNA: TGTGCCACCAGCAGAGAAGGGGGACCGCCCGTGGATGGCTACACCTTC. This encodes CATSREGGPPVDGYTF. Complete variable domain (other parts from reference TRBV15 and TRBJ1-2): DAMVIQNPRYQVTQFGKPVTLSCSQTLNHNVMYWYQQKSSQAPKLLFHYYDKDFNNEADTPDNFQSRRPNTSFCFLDIRSPGLGDTAMYLCATSREGGPPVDGYTFGSGTRLTVV.

The V and J genes are TRBV7-2 and TRBJ2-7, with TRBD2 identical over 8 bases. The CDR3 has 15 residues. Germline values: CDR1 SGHTA, CDR2 FQGNSA. The V gene end was trimmed by 2 bases and the J gene end by 0 bases; junction bases not matched to a gene: 3. The CDR3 here is CASSLTRGGSYEQYF. The CDR3 nucleotides read TGTGCCAGCAGCTTAACCCGGGGGGGCTCCTACGAGCAGTACTTC.

The chain combines TRBV14 with TRBJ2-7; tentative D call: TRBD1 (6 bases). Germline V lookup: CDR1 SGHDN, CDR2 FVKESK. The CDR3 loop spans 15 amino acids. The V and J ends lost 1 base and 1 base respectively, with 11 bases between them. CDR3 loop: CASSQGQAGSYEQYF. The CDR3 DNA follows: TGTGCCAGCAGCCAAGGACAGGCCGGTTCCTACGAGCAGTACTTC.

The chain links TRBV7-2 to TRBJ1-2; 8 nucleotides agree with TRBD1. CDR1 and CDR2 from the germline V gene are SGHTA and FQGNSA. The trim removed 5 bases at V and 4 bases at J, leaving 3 bases unmatched. The CDR3 contains 13 residues. This CDR3 reads CASSRQGTYGYTF. As DNA, the CDR3 is TGTGCCAGCAGCCGACAGGGGACCTATGGCTACACCTTC.

This clone has only one observation. This chain uses TRBV12-3 or TRBV12-4 with TRBJ1-1; weak D call: TRBD1 (6 bases). V dropped 6 bases and J dropped 1 base, with 9 bases sitting between them. CDR3 length: 13 amino acids. For the CDR3, the DNA is TGTGCCAGCAGGGGACAAAGGAACACTGAAGCTTTCTTT. Its protein is CASRGQRNTEAFF.

V gene TRBV6-2 or TRBV6-3 combines with J gene TRBJ2-5; D gene ambiguous. Trimming pared 2 bases from V and 5 bases from J, leaving 15 bases between. The length of the CDR3 is 15 residues. The germline gives CDR1 MNHEY, CDR2 SVGEGT. The CDR3 region is CASSYATDPAETQYF. The CDR3, as DNA: TGTGCCAGCAGTTACGCGACCGATCCTGCGGAGACCCAGTACTTC.

This clone showed up just once. The chain recombines TRBV7-9 with TRBJ2-3; D is unresolved. This CDR3 spans 13 amino acids. Looked up from germline, CDR1 is SEHNR and CDR2 is FQNEAQ (reference sequence). The V and J ends lost 1 base and 5 bases respectively, with 7 bases between them. The CDR3 DNA sequence: TGTGCCAGCAGCTTAGTGGGCATAGATACGCAGTATTTT. It specifies CASSLVGIDTQYF.

This chain joins TRBV7-9 and TRBJ2-4; D is possibly TRBD1 (6 bases). V shed 1 base and J shed 6 bases, with 10 bases lying between them. There are 14 residues in the CDR3. Germline assignment: CDR1 SEHNR and CDR2 FQNEAQ (reference sequence). The CDR3 DNA reads TGTGCCAGCAGCTTAGACAGGGTGGGAAACATTCAGTACTTC. Its translation: CASSLDRVGNIQYF.

The gene calls are TRBV6-6 and TRBJ2-1, with D perhaps given as TRBD1 or TRBD2 (5 bases each). Germline CDR1 and CDR2: MNHNY and SVGAGI (reference sequence). The V end was cut by 2 bases, the J end by 0 bases, with 8 bases between. CDR3 length: 15 residues. This chain's CDR3 is CASSYGTNSYNEQFF. The CDR3 nucleotides read TGTGCCAGCAGTTACGGGACGAACTCCTACAATGAGCAGTTCTTC.

J is TRBJ1-2 and V is TRBV6-1; possibly TRBD1 for D (5 bases). V was pared by 2 bases and J by 4 bases, with 20 bases between. Germline-derived CDR1 and CDR2 are MNHNS and SASEGT. This CDR3 has 17 amino acids. The CDR3 loop reads CASSEYSLAGAFYGYTF. The CDR3 bases are TGTGCCAGCAGTGAATATTCCCTAGCCGGGGCCTTCTATGGCTACACCTTC.

The chain links TRBV14 to TRBJ1-3; 8 bases fit TRBD1. Germline trimming cut 5 bases from V and 0 bases from J; bases unmatched to any gene: 9. The germline gives CDR1 SGHDN, CDR2 FVKESK. There are 17 residues in the CDR3. The CDR3: CASSSRDRPFSGNTIYF. DNA of the CDR3: TGTGCCAGCAGCTCCCGGGACAGGCCTTTCTCTGGAAACACCATATATTTT.

This clone was seen only a few times. Different DNA sequences within this sample yield the same CDR3. This sequence joins TRBV9 and TRBJ2-1; the match to TRBD2 covers 7 bases. V shed 2 bases and J 4 bases; nucleotides not matched to a gene: 9. The CDR3 totals 16 residues. Germline CDR1 SGDLS, CDR2 YYNGEE. The CDR3 loop reads CASSVEGGGLYNEQFF. In DNA form, the CDR3 reads TGTGCCAGCAGCGTCGAGGGTGGGGGACTATACAATGAGCAGTTCTTC.

As regards this clone: A junction end diverges from the germline sequence, so it may reflect a read error. V and J are TRBV24-1 and TRBJ1-2; tentative D call: TRBD1 (5 bases). The CDR3 runs 14 residues. Germline CDR1 and CDR2: KGHDR and SFDVKD. CDR3 loop: CAASDPGPNYGYTF. In DNA, the CDR3 is TGTGCCGCCAGTGACCCGGGACCCAACTATGGCTACACCTTC.

The count of this clone is one. V and J are TRBV4-3 and TRBJ1-5; D is uncertain. The CDR3 runs 13 residues. The V gene's germline CDR1 is LGHNA and CDR2 YSLEER. V dropped 1 base and J dropped 8 bases, with 9 bases sitting between them. The chain's CDR3 is CASSQVPTKPQHF. The CDR3 bases are TGCGCCAGCAGCCAAGTCCCGACTAAGCCCCAGCATTTT.

The chain is built from TRBV27 and TRBJ1-1; TRBD1 aligns across 7 bases. The CDR3 sequence is 15 residues long. CDR1 is MNHEY, CDR2 SMNVEV, per germline (reference sequence). Unmatched junction bases numbered 11, after V lost 8 bases and J lost 2 bases. This chain's CDR3 is CASLPDRDFNTEAFF. CDR3 in DNA: TGTGCCAGCTTACCCGACAGGGACTTCAACACTGAAGCTTTCTTT.

The chain uses TRBV27 and TRBJ1-2; D gene uncertain. The CDR3 loop spans 14 amino acids. Trimming left V 6 bases short and J 8 bases short, with 19 bases between. Germline V gives CDR1 MNHEY, CDR2 SMNVEV (reference sequence). CDR3 amino acids: CASSPIPFNVGYTF. The CDR3 nucleotides read TGTGCCAGCAGCCCTATCCCTTTTAACGTCGGCTACACCTTC.

The chain uses TRBV7-9 and TRBJ1-4; the match to TRBD1 covers 11 bases. CDR3 length equals 17 residues. CDR1 and CDR2 from the germline V gene are SEHNR and FQNEAQ (reference sequence). Trimming at V came to 5 bases and at J to 4 bases, leaving 9 bases not matched to a gene. The CDR3 DNA reads TGTGCCAGCAGCGAATCCGGGACAGGGGGGTATAATGAAAAACTGTTTTTT. It specifies CASSESGTGGYNEKLFF.

The chain employs TRBV7-8 and TRBJ1-4; D might be TRBD1 (5 bases). There are 14 residues in the CDR3. V dropped 8 bases and J dropped 8 bases, with 18 bases sitting between them. In germline, CDR1 is SGHVS, CDR2 FQNEAQ. The CDR3 sequence is CASRRGGPREKLFF. CDR3 nucleotides: TGTGCCAGCCGCCGGGGGGGACCAAGAGAAAAACTGTTTTTT. Supplemented by reference TRBV7-8 and TRBJ1-4, the full variable domain reads GAGVSQSPRYKVAKRGQDVALRCDPISGHVSLFWYQQALGQGPEFLTYFQNEAQLDKSGLPSDRFFAERPEGSVSTLKIQRTQQEDSAVYLCASRRGGPREKLFFGSGTQLSVL.

The J gene is TRBJ2-7, the V gene TRBV6-6; 9 bases match TRBD1. Germline V gives CDR1 MNHNY, CDR2 SVGAGI (reference sequence). The CDR3 is 12 residues long. V gave up 6 bases and J gave up 5 bases; unmatched junction bases: 2. CDR3 amino acids: CASRTGGDEQYF. CDR3 nucleotide sequence: TGTGCCAGCAGGACAGGGGGGGACGAGCAGTACTTC.

This clone has just one count. V gene TRBV19 combines with J gene TRBJ1-1; D uncertain. Trimming removed 3 bases at V and 1 base at J, with 6 bases between. CDR3 length: 13 residues. Per the germline V gene, CDR1 is LNHDA and CDR2 is SQIVND (reference sequence). For the CDR3, the DNA is TGTGCCAGTAGTATCGAGGCGAACACTGAAGCTTTCTTT. As protein: CASSIEANTEAFF.

The chain employs TRBV19 and TRBJ1-1; D is ambiguous. Per the germline V gene, CDR1 is LNHDA and CDR2 is SQIVND (reference sequence). There are 14 residues in the CDR3. Trimming removed 3 bases at V and 5 bases at J, with 13 bases between. CDR3 bases: TGTGCCAGTAGTATTGCGGCTTCGGGGACTGAAGCTTTCTTT. Translation: CASSIAASGTEAFF.

The chain employs TRBV18 and TRBJ1-1; a possible D gene is TRBD1 (6 bases). The CDR3 contains 13 residues. Per the germline V gene, CDR1 is KGHSH and CDR2 is LQKENI. V lost 4 bases to trimming and J lost 5 bases, with 11 bases between them. Here the CDR3 reads CASSLLTGTEAFF. CDR3 sequence (DNA): TGTGCCAGCTCACTATTGACAGGAACTGAAGCTTTCTTT.

This rearrangement joins TRBV19 to TRBJ2-1, with 13 bases aligning to TRBD2. The germline gives CDR1 LNHDA, CDR2 SQIVND (reference sequence). With V trimmed by 5 bases and J by 13 bases, 23 bases remained unmatched. The CDR3 extends over 19 amino acids. This CDR3 is CASSSNVTRTSGGASKQFF. CDR3 coding DNA: TGTGCCAGTAGTTCCAACGTAACCCGAACTAGCGGGGGGGCAAGTAAACAGTTCTTC.

This clone was seen only a few times. The J gene is TRBJ1-3, the V gene TRBV4-1; D uncertain. Looked up from germline, CDR1 is MGHRA and CDR2 is YSYEKL. CDR3 size: 15 residues. V lost 0 bases and J 0 bases, leaving 6 bases between the germline ends. The CDR3 protein is CASSQERISGNTIYF. The CDR3 bases are TGCGCCAGCAGCCAAGAGCGGATCTCTGGAAACACCATATATTTT.